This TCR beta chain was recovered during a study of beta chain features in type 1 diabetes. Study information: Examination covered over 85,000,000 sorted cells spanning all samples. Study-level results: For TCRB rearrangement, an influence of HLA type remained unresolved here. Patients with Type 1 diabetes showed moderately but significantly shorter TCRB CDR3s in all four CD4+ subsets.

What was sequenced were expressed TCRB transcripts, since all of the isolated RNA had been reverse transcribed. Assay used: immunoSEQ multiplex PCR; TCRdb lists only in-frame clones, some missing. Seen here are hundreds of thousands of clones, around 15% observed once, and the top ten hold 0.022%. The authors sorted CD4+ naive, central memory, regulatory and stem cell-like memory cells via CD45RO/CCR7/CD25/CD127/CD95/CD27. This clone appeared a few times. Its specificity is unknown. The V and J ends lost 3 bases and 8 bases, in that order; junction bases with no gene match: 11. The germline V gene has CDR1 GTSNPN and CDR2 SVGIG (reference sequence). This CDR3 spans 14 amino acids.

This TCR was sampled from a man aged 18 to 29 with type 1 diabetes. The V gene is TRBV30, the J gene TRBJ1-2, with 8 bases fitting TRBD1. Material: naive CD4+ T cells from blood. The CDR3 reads CAWRIAGGPMGYTF. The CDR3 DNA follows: TGTGCCTGGAGAATCGCAGGGGGCCCTATGGGCTACACCTTC. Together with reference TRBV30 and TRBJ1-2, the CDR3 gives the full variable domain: SQTIHQWPATLVQPVGSPLSLECTVEGTSNPNLYWYRQAAGRGLQLLFYSVGIGQISSEVPQNLSASRPQDRQFILSSKKLLLSDSGFYLCAWRIAGGPMGYTFGSGTRLTVV.